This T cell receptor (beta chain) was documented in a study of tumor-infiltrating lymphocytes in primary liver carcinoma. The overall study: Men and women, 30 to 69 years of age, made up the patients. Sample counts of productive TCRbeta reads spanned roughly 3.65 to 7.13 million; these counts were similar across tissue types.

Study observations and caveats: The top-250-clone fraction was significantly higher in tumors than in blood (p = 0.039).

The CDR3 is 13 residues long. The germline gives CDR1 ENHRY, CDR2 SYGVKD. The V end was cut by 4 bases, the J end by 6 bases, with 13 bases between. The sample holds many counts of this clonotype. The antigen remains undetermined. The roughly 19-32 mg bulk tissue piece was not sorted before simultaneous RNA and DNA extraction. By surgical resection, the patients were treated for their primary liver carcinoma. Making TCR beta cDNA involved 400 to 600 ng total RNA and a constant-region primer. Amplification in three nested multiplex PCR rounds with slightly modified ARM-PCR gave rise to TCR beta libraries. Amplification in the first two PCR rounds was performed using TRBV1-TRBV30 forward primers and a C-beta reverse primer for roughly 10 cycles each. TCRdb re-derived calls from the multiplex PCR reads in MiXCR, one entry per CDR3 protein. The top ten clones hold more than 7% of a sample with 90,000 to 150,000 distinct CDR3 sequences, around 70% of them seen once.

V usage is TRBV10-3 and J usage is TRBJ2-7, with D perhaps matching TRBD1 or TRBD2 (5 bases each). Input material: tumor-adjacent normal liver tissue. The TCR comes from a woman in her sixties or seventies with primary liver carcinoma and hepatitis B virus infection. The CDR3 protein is CAISGDPKGEQYF. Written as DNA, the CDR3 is TGTGCCATCAGTGGGGACCCCAAGGGCGAGCAGTACTTC.